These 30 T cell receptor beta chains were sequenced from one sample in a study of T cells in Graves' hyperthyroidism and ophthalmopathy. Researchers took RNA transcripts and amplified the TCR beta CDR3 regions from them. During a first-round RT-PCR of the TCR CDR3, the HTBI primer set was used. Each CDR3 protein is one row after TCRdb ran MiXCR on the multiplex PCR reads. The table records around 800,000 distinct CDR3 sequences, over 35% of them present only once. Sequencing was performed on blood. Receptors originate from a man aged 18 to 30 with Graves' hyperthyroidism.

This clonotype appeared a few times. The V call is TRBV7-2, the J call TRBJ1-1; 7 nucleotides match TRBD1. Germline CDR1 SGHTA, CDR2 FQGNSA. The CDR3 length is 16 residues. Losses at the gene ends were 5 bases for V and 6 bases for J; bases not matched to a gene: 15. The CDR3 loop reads CASSERQGPLIAEAFF. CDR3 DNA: TGTGCCAGCAGCGAACGACAGGGCCCCCTCATTGCTGAAGCTTTCTTT.

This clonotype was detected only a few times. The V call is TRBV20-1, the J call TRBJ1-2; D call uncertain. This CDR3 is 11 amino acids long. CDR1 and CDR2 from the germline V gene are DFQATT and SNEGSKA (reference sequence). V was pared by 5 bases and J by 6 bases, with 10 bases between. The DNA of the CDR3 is TGCAGTGCTGTGGGTGTCCATGGCTACACCTTC. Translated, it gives CSAVGVHGYTF.

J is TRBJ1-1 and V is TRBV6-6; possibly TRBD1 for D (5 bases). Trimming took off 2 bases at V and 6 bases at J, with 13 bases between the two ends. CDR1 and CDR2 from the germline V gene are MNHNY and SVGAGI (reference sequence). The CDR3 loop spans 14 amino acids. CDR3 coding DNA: TGTGCCAGCAGTTACCCGGGAGAAGGGGCTGAAGCTTTCTTT. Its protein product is CASSYPGEGAEAFF.

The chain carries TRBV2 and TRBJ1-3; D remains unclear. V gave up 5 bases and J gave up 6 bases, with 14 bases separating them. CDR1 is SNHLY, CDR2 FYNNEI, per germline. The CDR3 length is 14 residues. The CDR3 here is CASSRVPEENTIYF. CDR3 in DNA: TGTGCCAGCAGTAGGGTCCCAGAAGAAAACACCATATATTTT.

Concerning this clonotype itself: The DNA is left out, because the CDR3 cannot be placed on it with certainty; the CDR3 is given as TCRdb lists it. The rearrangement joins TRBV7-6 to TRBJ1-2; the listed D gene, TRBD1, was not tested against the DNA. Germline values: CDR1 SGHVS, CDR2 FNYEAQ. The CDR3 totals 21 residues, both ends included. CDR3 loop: CASSIYLCSATPGQGKRGYTF.

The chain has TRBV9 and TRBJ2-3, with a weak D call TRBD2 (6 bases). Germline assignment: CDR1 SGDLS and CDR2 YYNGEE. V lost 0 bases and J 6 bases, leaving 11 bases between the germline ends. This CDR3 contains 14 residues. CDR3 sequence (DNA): TGTGCCAGCAGCGTAGGTTCGGGGGTGGATACGCAGTATTTT. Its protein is CASSVGSGVDTQYF.

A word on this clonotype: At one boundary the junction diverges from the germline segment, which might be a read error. CDR3 region: CASRWDRTETQCF. CDR3 in DNA: TGTGCCAGCAGATGGGACAGGACGGAGACCCAGTGCTTC. The V call is TRBV12-3 or TRBV12-4, the J call TRBJ2-5; 8 bases match TRBD1. This CDR3 is built from 13 residues.

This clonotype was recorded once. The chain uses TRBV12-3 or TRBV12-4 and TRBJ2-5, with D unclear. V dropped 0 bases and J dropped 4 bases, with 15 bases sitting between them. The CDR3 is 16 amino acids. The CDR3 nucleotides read TGTGCCAGCAGTTTAGCGCTAAAGGGCCGAGGAGAGACCCAGTACTTC. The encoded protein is CASSLALKGRGETQYF.

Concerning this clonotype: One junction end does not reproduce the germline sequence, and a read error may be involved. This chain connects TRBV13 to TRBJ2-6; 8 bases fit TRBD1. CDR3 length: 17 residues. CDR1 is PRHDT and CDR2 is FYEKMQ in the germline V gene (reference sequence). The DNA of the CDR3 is TGTGCCAACAGCTTATGGACAGGGAGGTCGGGGGCCAACGTCCTGACTTTC. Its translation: CANSLWTGRSGANVLTF.

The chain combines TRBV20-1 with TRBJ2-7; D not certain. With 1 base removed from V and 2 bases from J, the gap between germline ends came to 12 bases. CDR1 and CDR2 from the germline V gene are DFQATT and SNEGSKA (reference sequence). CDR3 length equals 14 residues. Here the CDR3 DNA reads TGCAGTGCTAGAGGGTGGCAGTCAACCTACGAGCAGTACTTC. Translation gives CSARGWQSTYEQYF.

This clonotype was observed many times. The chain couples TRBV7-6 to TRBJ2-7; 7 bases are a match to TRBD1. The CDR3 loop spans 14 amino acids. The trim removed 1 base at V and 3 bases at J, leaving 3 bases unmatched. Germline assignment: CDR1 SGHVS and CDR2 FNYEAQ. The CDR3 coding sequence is TGTGCCAGCAGCTTAGGGGGACAGATCTACGAGCAGTACTTC. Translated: CASSLGGQIYEQYF. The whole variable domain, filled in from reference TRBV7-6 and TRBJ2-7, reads GAGVSQSPRYKVTKRGQDVALRCDPISGHVSLYWYRQALGQGPEFLTYFNYEAQQDKSGLPNDRFSAERPEGSISTLTIQRTEQRDSAMYRCASSLGGQIYEQYFGPGTRLTVT.

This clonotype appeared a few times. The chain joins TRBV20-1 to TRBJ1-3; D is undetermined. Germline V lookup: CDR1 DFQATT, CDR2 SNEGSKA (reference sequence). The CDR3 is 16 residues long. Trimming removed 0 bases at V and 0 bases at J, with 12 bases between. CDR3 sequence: CSARDEGRVSGNTIYF. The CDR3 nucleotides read TGCAGTGCTAGAGATGAGGGAAGGGTCTCTGGAAACACCATATATTTT.

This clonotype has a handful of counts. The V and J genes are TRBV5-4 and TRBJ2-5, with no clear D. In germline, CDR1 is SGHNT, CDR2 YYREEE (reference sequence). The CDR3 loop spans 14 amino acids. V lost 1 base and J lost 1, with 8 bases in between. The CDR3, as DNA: TGTGCCAGCAGCTTGTCGAATATCCAAGAGACCCAGTACTTC. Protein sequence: CASSLSNIQETQYF. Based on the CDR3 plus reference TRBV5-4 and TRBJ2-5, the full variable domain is ETGVTQSPTHLIKTRGQQVTLRCSSQSGHNTVSWYQQALGQGPQFIFQYYREEENGRGNFPPRFSGLQFPNYSSELNVNALELDDSALYLCASSLSNIQETQYFGPGTRLLVL.

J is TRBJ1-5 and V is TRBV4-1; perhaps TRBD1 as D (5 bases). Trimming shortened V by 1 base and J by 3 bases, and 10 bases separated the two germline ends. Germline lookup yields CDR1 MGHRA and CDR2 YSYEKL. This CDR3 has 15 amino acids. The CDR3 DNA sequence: TGCGCCAGCAGCCAAGCTATCGGGGCCAATCAGCCCCAGCATTTT. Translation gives CASSQAIGANQPQHF.

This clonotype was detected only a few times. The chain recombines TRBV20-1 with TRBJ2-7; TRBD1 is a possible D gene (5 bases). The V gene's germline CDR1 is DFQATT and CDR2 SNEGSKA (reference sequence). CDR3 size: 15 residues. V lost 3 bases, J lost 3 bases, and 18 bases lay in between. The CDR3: CSARKKHLDIYEQYF. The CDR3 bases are TGCAGTGCTAGGAAAAAGCACCTGGACATCTACGAGCAGTACTTC.

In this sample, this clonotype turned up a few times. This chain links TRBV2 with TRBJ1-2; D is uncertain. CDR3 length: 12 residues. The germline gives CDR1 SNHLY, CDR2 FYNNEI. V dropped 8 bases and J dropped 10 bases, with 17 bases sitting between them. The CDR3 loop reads CASSVGGADYTF. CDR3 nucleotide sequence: TGTGCCAGCTCTGTGGGAGGAGCAGACTACACCTTC. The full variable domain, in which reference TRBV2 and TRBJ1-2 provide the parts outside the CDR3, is EPEVTQTPSHQVTQMGQEVILRCVPISNHLYFYWYRQILGQKVEFLVSFYNNEISEKSEIFDDQFSVERPDGSNFTLKIRSTKLEDSAMYFCASSVGGADYTFGSGTRLTVV.

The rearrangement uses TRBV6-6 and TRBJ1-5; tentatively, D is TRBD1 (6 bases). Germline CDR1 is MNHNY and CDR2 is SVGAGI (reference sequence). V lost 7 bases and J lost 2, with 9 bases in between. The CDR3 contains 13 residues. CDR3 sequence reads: CASTGGGNQPQHF. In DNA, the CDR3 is TGTGCCAGCACTGGGGGCGGCAATCAGCCCCAGCATTTT.

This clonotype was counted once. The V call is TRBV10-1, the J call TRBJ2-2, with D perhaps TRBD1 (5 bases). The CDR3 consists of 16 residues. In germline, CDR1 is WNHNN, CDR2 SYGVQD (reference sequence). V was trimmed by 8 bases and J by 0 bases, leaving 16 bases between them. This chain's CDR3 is CASGARQNANTGELFF. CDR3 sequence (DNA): TGCGCCAGCGGCGCTAGACAGAACGCGAACACCGGGGAGCTGTTTTTT.

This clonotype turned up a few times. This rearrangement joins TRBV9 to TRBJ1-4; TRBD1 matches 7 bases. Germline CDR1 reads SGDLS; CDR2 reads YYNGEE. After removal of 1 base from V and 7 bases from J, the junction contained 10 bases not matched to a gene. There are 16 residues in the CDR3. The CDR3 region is CASSVKGGAGLEKLFF. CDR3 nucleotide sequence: TGTGCCAGCAGCGTAAAAGGGGGCGCCGGCCTTGAAAAACTGTTTTTT.

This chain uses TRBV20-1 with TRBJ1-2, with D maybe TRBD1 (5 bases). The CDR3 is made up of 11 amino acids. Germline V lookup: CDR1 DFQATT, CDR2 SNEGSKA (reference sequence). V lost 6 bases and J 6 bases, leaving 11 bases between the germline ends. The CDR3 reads CSAGAGDGYTF. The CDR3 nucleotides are TGCAGTGCCGGGGCCGGCGATGGCTACACCTTC.

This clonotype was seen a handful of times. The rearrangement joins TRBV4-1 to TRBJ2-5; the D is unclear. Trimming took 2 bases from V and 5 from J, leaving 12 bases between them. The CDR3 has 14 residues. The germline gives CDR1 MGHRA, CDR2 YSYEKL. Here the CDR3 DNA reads TGCGCCAGCAGCCAATTAGAAGTGGGTGAGACCCAGTACTTC. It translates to CASSQLEVGETQYF.

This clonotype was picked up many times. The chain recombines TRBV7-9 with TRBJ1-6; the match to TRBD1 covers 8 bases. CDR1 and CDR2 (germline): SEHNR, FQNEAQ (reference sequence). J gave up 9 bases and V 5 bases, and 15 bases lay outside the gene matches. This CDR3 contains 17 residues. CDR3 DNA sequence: TGTGCCAGCAGCCACGGACAGGGTAACCCTATATCTTCACCCCTCCACTTT. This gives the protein CASSHGQGNPISSPLHF.

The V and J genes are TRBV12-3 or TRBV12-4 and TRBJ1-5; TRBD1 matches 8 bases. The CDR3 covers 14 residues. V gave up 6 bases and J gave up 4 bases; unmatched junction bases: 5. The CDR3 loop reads CASSTRGQNQPQHF. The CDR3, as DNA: TGTGCCAGCAGCACCAGGGGGCAAAATCAGCCCCAGCATTTT.

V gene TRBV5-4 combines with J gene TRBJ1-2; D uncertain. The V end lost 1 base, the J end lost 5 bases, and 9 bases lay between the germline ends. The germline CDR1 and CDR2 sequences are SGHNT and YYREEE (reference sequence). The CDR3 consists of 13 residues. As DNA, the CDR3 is TGTGCCAGCAGCTTGTCGGCGGAGTATGGCTACACCTTC. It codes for CASSLSAEYGYTF.

The CDR3 here is CASSFRQGAIYEQYF. The CDR3 DNA follows: TGTGCCAGCAGCTTTCGGCAGGGGGCGATCTACGAGCAGTACTTC. The V and J genes are TRBV5-4 and TRBJ2-7, with 8 bases aligning to TRBD1. The CDR3 spans 15 residues. Germline CDR1 SGHNT, CDR2 YYREEE (reference sequence). V lost 2 bases and J lost 3; bases outside the gene matches: 7.

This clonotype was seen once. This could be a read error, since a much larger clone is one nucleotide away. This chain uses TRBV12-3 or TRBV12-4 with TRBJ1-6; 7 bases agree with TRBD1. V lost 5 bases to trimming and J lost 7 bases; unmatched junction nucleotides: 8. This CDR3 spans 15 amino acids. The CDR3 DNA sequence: TGTGCCAGCAGTCCACAGGCGGGACAGAATTCACCCCTCCACTTT. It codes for CASSPQAGQNSPLHF.

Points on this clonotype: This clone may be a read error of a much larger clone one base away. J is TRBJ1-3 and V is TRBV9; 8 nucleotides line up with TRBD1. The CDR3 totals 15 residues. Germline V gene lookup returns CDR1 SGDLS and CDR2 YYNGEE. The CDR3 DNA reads TGTGCCGGCAGCGTAGTAGGACAGGGCGGATACACCATATATTTT. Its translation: CAGSVVGQGGYTIYF. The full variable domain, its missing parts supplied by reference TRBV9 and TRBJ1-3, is DSGVTQTPKHLITATGQRVTLRCSPRSGDLSVYWYQQSLDQGLQFLIQYYNGEERAKGNILERFSAQQFPDLHSELNLSSLELGDSALYFCAGSVVGQGGYTIYFGEGSWLTVV.

CDR3 residues: CASSAQGSTYEQYF. CDR3 coding DNA: TGTGCCAGCAGCGCCCAGGGGAGTACCTACGAGCAGTACTTC. The chain carries TRBV9 and TRBJ2-7, with D possibly being TRBD1 (6 bases). From germline, CDR1 is SGDLS and CDR2 YYNGEE. CDR3 length: 14 residues. V was pared by 3 bases and J by 2 bases, with 12 bases between.

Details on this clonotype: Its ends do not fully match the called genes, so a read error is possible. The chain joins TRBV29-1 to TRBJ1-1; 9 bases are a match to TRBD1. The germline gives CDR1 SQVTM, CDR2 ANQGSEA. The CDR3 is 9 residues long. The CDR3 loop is CSVRDRVLF. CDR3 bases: TGCAGCGTCCGGGACAGGGTTCTTTTT.

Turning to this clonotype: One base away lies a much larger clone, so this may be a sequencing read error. CDR3 sequence reads: CASSDNPGGFNYDYTF. The CDR3, as DNA: TGTGCCAGCAGTGATAACCCAGGGGGTTTCAACTATGACTACACCTTC. The V gene is TRBV2, the J gene TRBJ1-2; the match to TRBD1 covers 7 bases. This CDR3 region has 16 residues. The V gene's germline CDR1 is SNHLY and CDR2 FYNNEI.